The entry below describes one T cell receptor (beta chain). Its antigen is not identified. The data are from a study of shared clonotypes between healthy human individuals. The CDR3 totals 14 residues. The J segment lost 2 bases and the V segment lost 10 bases, leaving 6 bases of the junction unmatched. Germline V gives CDR1 MDHEN, CDR2 SYDVKM. Study-level points and caveats: The study generally estimated greater richness for naive than memory subsets. The represented genetic and exposure-history diversity was limited by the small number of donors.

Data came from immunoSEQ multiplex PCR; TCRdb stores just in-frame clones and leaves some out. Of roughly 2.1 million clones in the sample, more than 85% were seen once. Naive CD8 cells comprised CD45RO-negative, CCR7-positively selected cells, excluding terminally differentiated effector memory CD45RA+ cells. There were no recent acute infections or vaccinations among the donors, who were healthy HIV-negative adults. The sample was naive CD8+ T cells from PBMCs. This sequence originates from a man aged 18 to 29 in good health. Some clones in this sample may be carry-over from other donors' samples. The chain is built from TRBV28 and TRBJ2-1; 9 bases fit TRBD2. CDR3 nucleotides: TGTGCCACCCTGGGCGGGAGGGCCTACAATGAGCAGTTCTTC. It translates to CATLGGRAYNEQFF.